What follows are 25 T cell receptor beta chains derived from one specimen sequenced in a study of cytomegalovirus exposure and HLA in healthy donors. Both 60 Vbeta primers and 13 Jbeta primers went into the PCR. The assay was immunoSEQ multiplex PCR, and TCRdb's table has in-frame clones only and misses some. The sample lists around 200,000 clones; 70% to 85% were seen once. The source material was PBMCs. Receptors originate from a middle-aged woman in good health and CMV-seronegative.

This clone was seen a handful of times. The genes are TRBV6-1 and TRBJ2-7, with D perhaps TRBD1 (6 bases). The germline V gene has CDR1 MNHNS and CDR2 SASEGT. The length of the CDR3 is 14 residues. The V gene lost 2 bases and the J gene lost 3 bases, with 11 bases spanning the gap. CDR3 DNA sequence: TGTGCCAGCAGTGAACAGGGGAGCGTCTACGAGCAGTACTTC. It codes for CASSEQGSVYEQYF.

The CDR3 spells CASKKSGGVADTQYF. The CDR3 bases are TGTGCCAGCAAAAAGTCGGGGGGAGTCGCGGATACGCAGTATTTT. This sequence joins TRBV9 and TRBJ2-3, with TRBD2 matching over 7 bases. J lost 6 bases, V lost 6 bases, and 13 bases had no gene match. Looked up from germline, CDR1 is SGDLS and CDR2 is YYNGEE. This CDR3 contains 15 residues.

This rearrangement joins TRBV2 to TRBJ2-7; 7 bases match TRBD2. The CDR3 runs to 15 residues. Germline CDR1 and CDR2: SNHLY and FYNNEI. Unmatched junction bases numbered 8, after V lost 0 bases and J lost 6 bases. CDR3: CASSEAPRGEAEQYF. DNA of the CDR3: TGTGCCAGCAGTGAAGCCCCACGGGGGGAAGCCGAGCAGTACTTC.

Only one count was recorded for this clone. The chain recombines TRBV7-6 with TRBJ1-3; no firm D call. The CDR3 contains 14 residues. CDR1 is SGHVS, CDR2 FNYEAQ, per germline. The V end was cut by 5 bases, the J end by 2 bases, with 10 bases between. CDR3 DNA: TGTGCCAGCAGCCCGGGATCGGCTGGAAACACCATATATTTT. This encodes CASSPGSAGNTIYF.

This clone was observed a few times. The chain is built from TRBV28 and TRBJ2-5; 11 nucleotides align to TRBD1. The ends lost 4 bases at V and 4 bases at J; junction bases unmatched: 8. Germline V gene data show CDR1 as MDHEN and CDR2 as SYDVKM. The length of the CDR3 is 16 residues. The CDR3 reads CASSSRDRGGGETQYF. The DNA for the CDR3 is TGTGCCAGCAGTTCCAGGGACAGGGGGGGAGGAGAGACCCAGTACTTC.

Notes on this clone: Other DNA sequences within the sample encode an identical CDR3. CDR3 DNA sequence: TGTGCCAGCTCACCGCGACAGGGTGGCTATGCCACTGAAGCTTTCTTT. This codes for CASSPRQGGYATEAFF. The chain recombines TRBV18 with TRBJ1-1; 7 bases are shared with TRBD1. Per germline, CDR1 KGHSH and CDR2 LQKENI. Trimming at V came to 3 bases and at J to 4 bases, leaving 11 bases not matched to a gene. This CDR3 comprises 16 residues.

The chain joins TRBV4-2 to TRBJ1-1, with 9 positions matching TRBD1. CDR1 is LGHNA, CDR2 YNFKEQ, per germline. V dropped 4 bases and J dropped 0; count of bases not matched to a gene: 6. This CDR3 is 16 amino acids long. Written as DNA, the CDR3 is TGTGCCAGCAGCCTAGGGGGACAGGGCATGAACACTGAAGCTTTCTTT. Protein sequence: CASSLGGQGMNTEAFF.

The V and J genes are TRBV7-2 and TRBJ2-5; D gene uncertain. Germline V CDR1 and CDR2: SGHTA, FQGNSA. V lost 2 bases, J lost 4 bases, and 5 bases lay in between. The CDR3 is 12 residues long. DNA for the CDR3: TGTGCCAGCAGCTTAATTCTAGAGACCCAGTACTTC. Amino acid sequence: CASSLILETQYF.

Of note for this clone: Other DNA variants within this sample encode the same CDR3. The chain has TRBV11-3 and TRBJ1-1; a weak D match, TRBD1 (6 bases). The CDR3 consists of 13 residues. Germline-derived CDR1 and CDR2 are SGHNT and YENEEA. V lost 3 bases and J lost 4, with 9 bases in between. CDR3 DNA: TGTGCCAGCAGCTTGGGGGCTGGCACTGAAGCTTTCTTT. Translated, it gives CASSLGAGTEAFF.

This chain joins TRBV6-1 and TRBJ2-3; D ambiguous. The germline gives CDR1 MNHNS, CDR2 SASEGT. This CDR3 spans 12 amino acids. Deletions cut 6 bases from V and 4 bases from J, with 8 bases between. In nucleotides, the CDR3 is TGTGCCAGCAGGAGAGGTGCAGATACGCAGTATTTT. Translating gives CASRRGADTQYF.

V usage is TRBV4-2 and J usage is TRBJ2-1, with 8 bases aligning to TRBD1. Germline V gene data show CDR1 as LGHNA and CDR2 as YNFKEQ. V dropped 0 bases and J dropped 7; count of bases not matched to a gene: 8. The CDR3 runs 16 residues. The CDR3 bases are TGTGCCAGCAGCCAAGATCTGAGACAGGGGTCTAATGAGCAGTTCTTC. It encodes CASSQDLRQGSNEQFF.

This chain links TRBV7-8 with TRBJ2-1; 7 bases align to TRBD2. V lost 5 bases, J lost 1 base, and 8 bases stayed unmatched. The CDR3 is 16 amino acids. The germline CDR1 and CDR2 sequences are SGHVS and FQNEAQ. The CDR3 spells CASSTDLGGSYNEQFF. CDR3 bases: TGTGCCAGCAGCACCGACCTGGGGGGGTCCTACAATGAGCAGTTCTTC.

This clone occurred once. The chain combines TRBV2 with TRBJ1-5, with 7 nucleotides matching TRBD1. After removal of 8 bases from V and 2 bases from J, the junction contained 3 bases not matched to a gene. This CDR3 region has 13 residues. Per the germline V gene, CDR1 is SNHLY and CDR2 is FYNNEI. DNA for the CDR3: TGTGCCAGCCTAGGGACAGGCAATCAGCCCCAGCATTTT. The encoded protein is CASLGTGNQPQHF.

The chain is built from TRBV6-4 and TRBJ1-1; D not certain. The CDR3 sequence is 13 residues long. Per germline, CDR1 MRHNA and CDR2 SNTAGT. The ends were cut back, 0 bases at V and 6 bases at J, with 8 bases in the middle. The CDR3 DNA reads as TGTGCCAGCAGTGACTCGCGGCTATCTGAAGCTTTCTTT. This gives the protein CASSDSRLSEAFF.

This chain links TRBV18 with TRBJ1-1; D remains ambiguous. The germline CDR1 and CDR2 sequences are KGHSH and LQKENI. V lost 2 bases to trimming and J lost 7 bases, with 14 bases between them. The CDR3 has 14 amino acids. The CDR3 reads CASSPYGPESEAFF. The CDR3 nucleotides read TGTGCCAGCTCACCATATGGGCCAGAGAGTGAAGCTTTCTTT.

V usage is TRBV5-4 and J usage is TRBJ2-2; 12 bases match TRBD2. Unmatched junction bases numbered 5, after V lost 4 bases and J lost 7 bases. This CDR3 has 15 residues. Germline V CDR1 and CDR2: SGHNT, YYREEE (reference sequence). The CDR3 DNA reads TGTGCCAGCAGCACCGGACTAGCGGGGTTCGGGGAGCTGTTTTTT. Translation gives CASSTGLAGFGELFF.

The chain links TRBV28 to TRBJ2-3; 7 nucleotides agree with TRBD1. CDR1 is MDHEN, CDR2 SYDVKM, per germline. Trimming cost V 5 bases and J 4 bases; bases outside gene matches: 12. The CDR3 is 16 residues long. The CDR3 DNA sequence: TGTGCCAGCAGTCCAGGGACAGCCTCCGGGGCAGATACGCAGTATTTT. This gives the protein CASSPGTASGADTQYF.

In its sample, this clone was seen a few times. The rearrangement links TRBV10-3 to TRBJ2-7; 7 bases line up with TRBD1. CDR3 length: 13 residues. The germline V gene encodes CDR1 ENHRY and CDR2 SYGVKD. Trimming removed 10 bases from V and 5 bases from J; junction bases left unmatched: 11. CDR3 sequence reads: CATHPDDRDEQYF. CDR3 nucleotides: TGTGCCACCCACCCAGACGACAGGGACGAGCAGTACTTC.

The chain is built from TRBV7-8 and TRBJ2-3; 8 positions match TRBD1. Germline CDR1 reads SGHVS; CDR2 reads FQNEAQ. V dropped 4 bases and J dropped 0; count of bases not matched to a gene: 9. CDR3 length: 17 amino acids. CDR3 coding DNA: TGTGCCAGCAGCTCAGTACCCGGGACAGGTAGCACAGATACGCAGTATTTT. As protein: CASSSVPGTGSTDTQYF.

The gene calls are TRBV6-5 and TRBJ1-2; perhaps TRBD1 as D (5 bases). The CDR3 totals 14 residues. Germline values: CDR1 MNHEY, CDR2 SVGAGI. Between the trimmed V and J ends, which lost 0 bases and 8 bases, there was a span of 13 bases. The CDR3 DNA follows: TGTGCCAGCAGTTACTCGGTGCAGGGAAGAGGCTACACCTTC. As protein: CASSYSVQGRGYTF.

The chain employs TRBV29-1 and TRBJ2-1; 7 bases agree with TRBD1. The germline V gene encodes CDR1 SQVTM and CDR2 ANQGSEA. V lost 4 bases and J lost 4; bases outside the gene matches: 4. The CDR3 is 13 amino acids. Here the CDR3 reads CSVGQGGYNEQFF. The CDR3 region has the DNA TGCAGCGTTGGACAGGGCGGTTACAATGAGCAGTTCTTC.

In regard to this clone: The same CDR3 arises from other DNA sequences in this sample as well. V gene TRBV7-8 combines with J gene TRBJ2-7; TRBD2 agrees at 9 bases. V dropped 1 base and J dropped 4; count of bases not matched to a gene: 5. The germline CDR1 and CDR2 sequences are SGHVS and FQNEAQ. The CDR3 loop spans 15 amino acids. The CDR3 DNA follows: TGTGCCAGCAGCTTAGAGCTAGCGGGGTTGTACGAGCAGTACTTC. This sequence encodes CASSLELAGLYEQYF.

This chain connects TRBV19 to TRBJ2-5; 8 nucleotides line up with TRBD1. V lost 1 base and J lost 2; bases outside the gene matches: 0. CDR3 length equals 14 residues. Per the germline V gene, CDR1 is LNHDA and CDR2 is SQIVND (reference sequence). CDR3 residues: CASSIGQGQETQYF. CDR3 nucleotides: TGTGCCAGTAGTATAGGACAGGGGCAAGAGACCCAGTACTTC.

This clone was detected a few times. The gene calls are TRBV11-3 and TRBJ2-1, with a tentative D call TRBD1 (5 bases). The CDR3 is made up of 18 amino acids. Germline CDR1 SGHNT, CDR2 YENEEA. V lost 2 bases and J 6 bases, leaving 23 bases between the germline ends. This chain's CDR3 is CASSLSGLRAQGPNEQFF. The DNA for the CDR3 is TGTGCCAGCAGCTTATCTGGATTGAGAGCCCAGGGCCCCAATGAGCAGTTCTTC.

The chain carries TRBV5-1 and TRBJ2-2; the D gene is possibly TRBD2 (8 bases). CDR1 and CDR2 from the germline V gene are SGHRS and YFSETQ. The CDR3 consists of 16 residues. Trimming took 0 bases from V and 7 from J, leaving 16 bases between them. The CDR3 nucleotides read TGCGCCAGCAGCTTGGCGGGAGGGGGCGCAAACGGGGAGCTGTTTTTT. It codes for CASSLAGGGANGELFF. Variable domain in full (rest from reference TRBV5-1 and TRBJ2-2): KAGVTQTPRYLIKTRGQQVTLSCSPISGHRSVSWYQQTPGQGLQFLFEYFSETQRNKGNFPGRFSGRQFSNSRSEMNVSTLELGDSALYLCASSLAGGGANGELFFGEGSRLTVL.